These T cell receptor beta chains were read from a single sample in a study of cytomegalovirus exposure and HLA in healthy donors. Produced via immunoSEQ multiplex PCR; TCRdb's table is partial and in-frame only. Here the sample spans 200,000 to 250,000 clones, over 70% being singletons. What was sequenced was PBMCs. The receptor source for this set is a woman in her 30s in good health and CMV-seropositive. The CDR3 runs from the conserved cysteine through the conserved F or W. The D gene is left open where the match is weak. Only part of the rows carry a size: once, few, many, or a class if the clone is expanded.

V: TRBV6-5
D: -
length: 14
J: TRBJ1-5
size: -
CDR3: CASSYKHTYQPQHF
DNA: TGTGCCAGCAGTTACAAACACACTTATCAGCCCCAGCATTTT

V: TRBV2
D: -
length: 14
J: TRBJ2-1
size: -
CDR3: CASSEFSGNNEQFF
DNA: TGTGCCAGCAGTGAATTCTCAGGGAACAATGAGCAGTTCTTC

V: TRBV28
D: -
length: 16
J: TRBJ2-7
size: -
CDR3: CASSLFYSGPTYEQYF
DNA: TGTGCCAGCAGTTTATTCTATAGCGGACCTACCTACGAGCAGTACTTC

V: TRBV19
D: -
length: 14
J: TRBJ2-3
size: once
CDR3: CASSRDSYTDTQYF
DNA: TGTGCCAGTAGCCGGGACTCATACACAGATACGCAGTATTTT

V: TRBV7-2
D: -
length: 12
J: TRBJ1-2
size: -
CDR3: CASSRGGYGYTF
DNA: TGTGCCAGCAGCCGAGGGGGCTATGGCTACACCTTC

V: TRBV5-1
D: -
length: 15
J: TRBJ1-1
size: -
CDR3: CASSPWGTKNTEAFF
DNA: TGCGCCAGCAGCCCTTGGGGTACCAAGAACACTGAAGCTTTCTTT

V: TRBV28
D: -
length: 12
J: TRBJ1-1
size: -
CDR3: CASSSLIREAFF
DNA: TGTGCCAGCAGTTCCTTGATACGTGAAGCTTTCTTT

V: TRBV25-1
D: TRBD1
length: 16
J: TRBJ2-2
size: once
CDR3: CASSERGQGAPGELFF
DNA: TGTGCCAGCAGTGAACGGGGACAGGGGGCCCCCGGGGAGCTGTTTTTT

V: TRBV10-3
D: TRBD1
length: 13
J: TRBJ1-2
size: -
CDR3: CAISDGQGNGYTF
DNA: TGTGCCATCAGTGACGGACAGGGGAACGGCTACACCTTC

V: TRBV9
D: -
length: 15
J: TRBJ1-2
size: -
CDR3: CASSEVSGTTYGYTF
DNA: TGTGCCAGCAGCGAGGTATCCGGGACGACCTATGGCTACACCTTC

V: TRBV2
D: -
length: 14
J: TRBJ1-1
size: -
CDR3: CASSVEDPGTEAFF
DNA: TGTGCCAGCAGCGTAGAGGACCCGGGCACTGAAGCTTTCTTT

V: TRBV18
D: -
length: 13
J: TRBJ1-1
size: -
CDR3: CASSSGENTEAFF
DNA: TGTGCCAGCTCCTCCGGAGAAAACACTGAAGCTTTCTTT

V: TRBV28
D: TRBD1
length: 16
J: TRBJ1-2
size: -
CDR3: CASTTSTGQLSYGYTF
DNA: TGTGCCAGCACCACAAGCACGGGACAGCTGTCTTATGGCTACACCTTC

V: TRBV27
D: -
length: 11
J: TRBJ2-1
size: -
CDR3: CATQRVNEQFF
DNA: TGTGCCACCCAGCGTGTCAATGAGCAGTTCTTC

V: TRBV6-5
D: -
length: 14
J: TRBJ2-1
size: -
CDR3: CASSYSGSYNEQFF
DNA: TGTGCCAGCAGTTATAGCGGCTCCTACAATGAGCAGTTCTTC

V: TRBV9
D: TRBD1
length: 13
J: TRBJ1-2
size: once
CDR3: CASSPDRGYGYTF
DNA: TGTGCCAGCAGCCCGGACAGGGGCTATGGCTACACCTTC

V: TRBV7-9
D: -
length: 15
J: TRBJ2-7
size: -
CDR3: CASSPSGTQRYEQYF
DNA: TGTGCCAGCAGCCCTTCCGGGACACAGAGGTACGAGCAGTACTTC

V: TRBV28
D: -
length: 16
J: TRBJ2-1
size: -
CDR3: CASSPLGRELKIEQFF
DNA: TGTGCCAGCAGTCCCTTAGGACGGGAGCTAAAGATTGAGCAGTTCTTC

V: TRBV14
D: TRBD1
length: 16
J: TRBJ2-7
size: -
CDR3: CASNLMERTGNYEQYF
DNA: TGTGCCAGCAACCTAATGGAAAGGACAGGCAACTACGAGCAGTACTTC

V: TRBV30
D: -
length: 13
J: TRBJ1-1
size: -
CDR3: CACRQGMNTEAFF
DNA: TGTGCCTGTCGTCAGGGGATGAACACTGAAGCTTTCTTT

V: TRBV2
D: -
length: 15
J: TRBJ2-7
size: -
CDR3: CASSEWWTQSYEQYF
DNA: TGTGCCAGCAGTGAATGGTGGACTCAATCCTACGAGCAGTACTTC

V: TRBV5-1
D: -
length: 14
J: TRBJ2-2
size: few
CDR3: CASSLDSDTGELFF
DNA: TGCGCCAGCAGCTTGGACAGTGACACCGGGGAGCTGTTTTTT

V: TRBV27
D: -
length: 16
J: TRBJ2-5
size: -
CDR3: CASSLRAGAIQETQYF
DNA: TGTGCCAGCAGTTTAAGGGCAGGAGCAATACAAGAGACCCAGTACTTC

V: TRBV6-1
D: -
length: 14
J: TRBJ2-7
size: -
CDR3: CASTSTGQAYEQYF
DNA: TGTGCCAGCACCTCCACGGGCCAAGCCTACGAGCAGTACTTC

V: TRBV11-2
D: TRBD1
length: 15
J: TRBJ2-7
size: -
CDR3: CASSPTTGSSYEQYF
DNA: TGTGCCAGCAGCCCCACGACAGGGAGCTCCTACGAGCAGTACTTC

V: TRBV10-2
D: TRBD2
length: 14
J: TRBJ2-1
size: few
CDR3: CASKGTSVGGEQFF
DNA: TGCGCCAGCAAGGGGACTAGCGTTGGGGGTGAGCAGTTCTTC

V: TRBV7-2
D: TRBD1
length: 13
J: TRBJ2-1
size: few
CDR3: CASSWDRVNEQFF
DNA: TGTGCCAGCAGCTGGGACAGGGTCAATGAGCAGTTCTTC

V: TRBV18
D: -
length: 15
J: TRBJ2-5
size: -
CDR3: CASSPPGVGQETQYF
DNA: TGTGCCAGCTCACCACCGGGGGTTGGGCAAGAGACCCAGTACTTC

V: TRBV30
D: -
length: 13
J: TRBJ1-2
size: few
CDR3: CAWSSGGQGGYTF
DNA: TGTGCCTGGAGTTCGGGGGGGCAAGGTGGCTACACCTTC